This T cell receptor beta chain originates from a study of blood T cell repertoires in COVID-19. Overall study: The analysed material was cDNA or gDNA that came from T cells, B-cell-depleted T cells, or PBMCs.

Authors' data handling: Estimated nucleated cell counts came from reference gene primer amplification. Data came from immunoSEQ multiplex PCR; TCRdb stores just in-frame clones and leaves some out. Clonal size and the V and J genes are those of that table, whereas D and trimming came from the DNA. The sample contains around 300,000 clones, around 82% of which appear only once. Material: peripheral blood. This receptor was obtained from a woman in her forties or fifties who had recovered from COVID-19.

The DNA for the CDR3 is TGTGCCAGCAGTGTAAACCACAGGGATCTCTCCTACGAGCAGTACTTC. Translation gives CASSVNHRDLSYEQYF. The chain joins TRBV27 to TRBJ2-7, with a weak D call TRBD1 (6 bases). CDR3 size: 16 residues. Trimming took off 5 bases at V and 0 bases at J, with 17 bases between the two ends. The germline gives CDR1 MNHEY, CDR2 SMNVEV (reference sequence).